The 30 T cell receptor beta chains presented below share a single source sample, sequenced in a study of molecular identifiers for immune sequencing clone quantification. TCRdb analysed the PCR reads with MiXCR anew, one entry per CDR3 protein. The sample yields some 94,000 distinct CDR3 sequences, approximately 23% seen once. The sequenced sample was naive CD8+ T cells from blood, with Jurkat cell RNA spiked in. Subset specified: FACS-sorted CD8+CD4-CCR7+CD45RA+ naive T cells. All receptors come from a human donor in good health. Some libraries in this study had Jurkat cell RNA spiked in.

Points on this clonotype: A much larger clone differs by one base, so this may be a read error. J is TRBJ2-3 and V is TRBV4-3; the D gene could be TRBD1 or TRBD2 (5 bases each). CDR1 is LGHNA and CDR2 is YSLEER in the germline V gene. The CDR3 contains 17 residues. CDR3 DNA sequence: TGCGCCAGCAGCCAAGCGGGACCAGACAATCCCACAGATACGCGGTATTTT. Residues: CASSQAGPDNPTDTRYF.

This clonotype has only one observation. As the CDR3 is not closed by the conserved phenylalanine or tryptophan, this likely results from a read error. The chain carries TRBV30 and TRBJ2-1, with TRBD1 as a possible D gene (6 bases). CDR1 and CDR2 from the germline V gene are GTSNPN and SVGIG (reference sequence). The CDR3 runs 15 residues. Trimming took off 5 bases at V and 0 bases at J, with 14 bases between the two ends. CDR3 nucleotide sequence: TGTGCCTGGCAGCAGGGGCAGAGCTCCTACAATGAGCAGTTCTAC. This encodes CAWQQGQSSYNEQFY.

This clonotype showed up just a few times. The chain carries TRBV24-1 and TRBJ1-4; the D is unclear. The CDR3 totals 14 residues. Germline V CDR1 and CDR2: KGHDR, SFDVKD. The V end was cut by 3 bases, the J end by 4 bases, with 8 bases between. CDR3 protein: CATSDKEVNEKLFF. Written as DNA, the CDR3 is TGTGCCACCAGTGATAAGGAGGTTAATGAAAAACTGTTTTTT.

The rearrangement links TRBV13 to TRBJ2-2, with TRBD2 matching 9 bases. Trimming cost V 5 bases and J 4 bases; bases outside gene matches: 14. Germline V gene sequence: CDR1 PRHDT, CDR2 FYEKMQ (reference sequence). This CDR3 contains 18 residues. The CDR3 loop reads CASSDTRTSVASTGELFF. Here the CDR3 DNA reads TGTGCCAGCAGCGACACCAGGACTAGCGTAGCGAGCACCGGGGAGCTGTTTTTT.

In its sample, this clonotype was seen a few times. The gene calls are TRBV2 and TRBJ2-7; weak D call: TRBD2 (6 bases). V dropped 1 base and J dropped 0 bases, with 13 bases sitting between them. Germline loops: CDR1 SNHLY, CDR2 FYNNEI. The CDR3 sequence is 16 residues long. CDR3 loop: CASSEVGTGDSYEQYF. CDR3 nucleotide sequence: TGTGCCAGCAGTGAAGTAGGGACGGGGGACTCCTACGAGCAGTACTTC.

Notes on this clonotype: The junction differs from germline at one of its ends, possibly a read error. The V and J genes are TRBV4-1 and TRBJ2-7; D uncertain. The CDR3 totals 15 residues. Germline CDR1 and CDR2: MGHRA and YSYEKL. CDR3 in amino acids: CASSPSTASSYEHNF. The CDR3 bases are TGCGCCAGCAGCCCCAGTACGGCGAGCTCCTACGAGCACAACTTC.

This clonotype was observed many times. The V gene is TRBV7-3, the J gene TRBJ2-1; tentative D call: TRBD2 (6 bases). The germline V and J ends were trimmed by 1 base and 3 bases, with 13 bases remaining between them. The CDR3 covers 16 residues. CDR1 is SGHTA and CDR2 is FQGTGA in the germline V gene. This CDR3 reads CASSLMEGLVYNEQFF. The CDR3 region has the DNA TGTGCCAGCAGCTTAATGGAGGGGCTAGTCTACAATGAGCAGTTCTTC.

On this clonotype itself: A much larger clone lies a single base off, so this may be a read error. Likely a read error: the CDR3 ends without its conserved phenylalanine or tryptophan. The V call is TRBV10-2, the J call TRBJ1-5; no clear D gene. With 2 bases removed from V and 3 bases from J, the gap between germline ends came to 11 bases. The CDR3 spans 15 residues. Germline V gives CDR1 WSHSY, CDR2 SAAADI. CDR3 in DNA: TGCGCCAGCAGTGAGGTTGTGGGAAACAATCAGCCCCAGCATTCT. Translation: CASSEVVGNNQPQHS.

The sample holds many counts of this clonotype. The J gene is TRBJ1-1, the V gene TRBV19, with D possibly matching TRBD1 (6 bases). The CDR3 totals 14 residues. Germline values: CDR1 LNHDA, CDR2 SQIVND (reference sequence). V gave up 7 bases and J gave up 4 bases, with 16 bases separating them. The CDR3 DNA reads as TGTGCCAGTATAAACAGCGGACAGTTCACTGAAGCTTTCTTT. Its protein product is CASINSGQFTEAFF. The full variable domain, its missing parts supplied by reference TRBV19 and TRBJ1-1, is DGGITQSPKYLFRKEGQNVTLSCEQNLNHDAMYWYRQDPGQGLRLIYYSQIVNDFQKGDIAEGYSVSREKKESFPLTVTSAQKNPTAFYLCASINSGQFTEAFFGQGTRLTVV.

V and J are TRBV4-1 and TRBJ2-3; 9 bases are shared with TRBD2. The J segment lost 6 bases and the V segment lost 1 base, leaving 8 bases of the junction unmatched. Germline CDR1 is MGHRA and CDR2 is YSYEKL. The CDR3 spans 16 residues. The DNA of the CDR3 is TGCGCCAGCAGCCAAGTTGTGCTAGCGGGAAGTGATACGCAGTATTTT. This gives the protein CASSQVVLAGSDTQYF.

This chain joins TRBV7-9 and TRBJ2-5; weak D call: TRBD2 (6 bases). The germline V and J ends were trimmed by 6 bases and 2 bases, with 10 bases remaining between them. CDR3 length equals 13 residues. Germline CDR1 reads SEHNR; CDR2 reads FQNEAQ (reference sequence). The CDR3 spells CASRAGRQETQYF. The CDR3 DNA is TGTGCCAGCAGAGCCGGGAGACAAGAGACCCAGTACTTC.

In its sample, this clonotype was seen many times. The V and J genes are TRBV20-1 and TRBJ1-1; D is unclear. Per the germline V gene, CDR1 is DFQATT and CDR2 is SNEGSKA (reference sequence). The CDR3 has 15 residues. Trimming left V 6 bases short and J 0 bases short, with 17 bases between. This CDR3 is CSAVPKQSMNTEAFF. In nucleotides, the CDR3 is TGCAGTGCGGTTCCCAAACAGTCTATGAACACTGAAGCTTTCTTT.

This chain links TRBV19 with TRBJ2-1, with 12 bases fitting TRBD2. Germline V lookup: CDR1 LNHDA, CDR2 SQIVND (reference sequence). V was pared by 7 bases and J by 3 bases, with 4 bases of the junction left unmatched. CDR3 length: 15 amino acids. CDR3 sequence (DNA): TGTGCCAGTAAAATACTAGCGGGGGGCTACAATGAGCAGTTCTTC. Amino acid sequence: CASKILAGGYNEQFF.

There are many counts of this clonotype. The chain couples TRBV7-2 to TRBJ2-1; D ambiguous. Germline CDR1 is SGHTA and CDR2 is FQGNSA. V lost 1 base and J lost 4, with 11 bases in between. The CDR3 loop spans 15 amino acids. The CDR3 sequence: CASSLELLSYNEQFF. CDR3 DNA sequence: TGTGCCAGCAGCTTAGAGCTACTCAGTTACAATGAGCAGTTCTTC.

This chain joins TRBV7-9 and TRBJ2-5; TRBD1 aligns across 8 bases. V was clipped by 0 bases and J by 2 bases; unmatched bases: 14. The CDR3 totals 19 residues. The V gene's germline CDR1 is SEHNR and CDR2 FQNEAQ (reference sequence). The CDR3 DNA reads TGTGCCAGCAGCTTAGCGTGGCACCAGGGGGCTGGCGAGCAAGAGACCCAGTACTTC. It codes for CASSLAWHQGAGEQETQYF.

The chain couples TRBV6-5 to TRBJ2-5, with no clear D. The CDR3 is 13 amino acids. Trimming took 0 bases from V and 3 from J, leaving 5 bases between them. CDR1 is MNHEY, CDR2 SVGAGI, per germline. The CDR3 is CASSYSQEETQYF. The CDR3 nucleotides are TGTGCCAGCAGTTACTCTCAGGAAGAGACCCAGTACTTC.

This clonotype was recorded at least ten times. The chain has TRBV5-1 and TRBJ2-5; TRBD2 agrees at 11 bases. CDR3 length: 15 residues. Trimming at V came to 6 bases and at J to 2 bases, leaving 6 bases not matched to a gene. Germline loops: CDR1 SGHRS, CDR2 YFSETQ. The CDR3 spells CASTLAGGPQETQYF. In DNA form, the CDR3 reads TGCGCCAGCACCTTAGCGGGGGGGCCTCAAGAGACCCAGTACTTC. Full variable domain (outside the CDR3, taken from reference TRBV5-1 and TRBJ2-5): KAGVTQTPRYLIKTRGQQVTLSCSPISGHRSVSWYQQTPGQGLQFLFEYFSETQRNKGNFPGRFSGRQFSNSRSEMNVSTLELGDSALYLCASTLAGGPQETQYFGPGTRLLVL.

This clonotype was counted ten times or more. The chain has TRBV13 and TRBJ2-3; D is unclear. The V end lost 4 bases, the J end lost 5 bases, and 13 bases lay between the germline ends. CDR1 is PRHDT, CDR2 FYEKMQ, per germline (reference sequence). The CDR3 is 14 residues long. CDR3 nucleotide sequence: TGTGCCAGCAGCTCGGCTGATCCTTTAGATACGCAGTATTTT. Protein: CASSSADPLDTQYF.

This clonotype was recorded a few times. The chain carries TRBV30 and TRBJ2-7; unclear D gene. The CDR3 is 14 amino acids. The germline CDR1 and CDR2 sequences are GTSNPN and SVGIG (reference sequence). V was shortened by 0 bases and J by 6 bases, with 15 bases between the two germline ends. CDR3 nucleotide sequence: TGTGCCTGGAGTGTCATAGGCCGAACCTGCGAGCAGTACTTC. It yields the protein CAWSVIGRTCEQYF. The entire variable domain, with the rest obtained from reference TRBV30 and TRBJ2-7, is as follows: SQTIHQWPATLVQPVGSPLSLECTVEGTSNPNLYWYRQAAGRGLQLLFYSVGIGQISSEVPQNLSASRPQDRQFILSSKKLLLSDSGFYLCAWSVIGRTCEQYFGPGTRLTVT.

A remark on this clonotype: A read error may be the cause here, since a much bigger clone is one base away. The chain carries TRBV29-1 and TRBJ2-4; D unresolved. The V end was cut by 5 bases, the J end by 2 bases, with 13 bases between. This CDR3 is built from 14 residues. Germline loops: CDR1 SQVTM, CDR2 ANQGSEA. In DNA, the CDR3 is TGCAGCGTTCTACCCCGGACCCCCAAAAACATTCAGTACTTC. Its protein is CSVLPRTPKNIQYF.

The table lists this clonotype with many counts. V and J are TRBV5-1 and TRBJ1-1; D unresolved. Germline CDR1 and CDR2: SGHRS and YFSETQ. There are 14 residues in the CDR3. Trimming took off 0 bases at V and 2 bases at J, with 8 bases between the two ends. The CDR3 nucleotides are TGCGCCAGCAGCTTGGTTGTGGATAACACTGAAGCTTTCTTT. It yields the protein CASSLVVDNTEAFF.

This clonotype was seen more than once but under ten times. This sequence joins TRBV30 and TRBJ2-1; 7 bases are a match to TRBD2. After removal of 2 bases from V and 7 bases from J, the junction contained 8 bases not matched to a gene. The CDR3 has 14 residues. Germline V lookup: CDR1 GTSNPN, CDR2 SVGIG (reference sequence). CDR3 loop: CAWSFELATNEQFF. The CDR3 coding sequence is TGTGCCTGGAGTTTTGAACTAGCGACTAATGAGCAGTTCTTC.

This clonotype was seen repeatedly, ten times or more. V usage is TRBV2 and J usage is TRBJ2-5; D unresolved. Between the trimmed V and J ends, which lost 3 bases and 4 bases, there was a span of 12 bases. The CDR3 is 14 residues long. Germline V gene sequence: CDR1 SNHLY, CDR2 FYNNEI. The CDR3 coding sequence is TGTGCCAGCAGTGAGGGTAATATGGCAGAGACCCAGTACTTC. It yields the protein CASSEGNMAETQYF.

Points on this clonotype: A much larger clone sits a single nucleotide away, making a read error possible. V is TRBV7-9 and J is TRBJ1-5, with unresolved D. From germline, CDR1 is SEHNR and CDR2 FQNEAQ (reference sequence). The CDR3 totals 15 residues. CDR3 DNA: TGTGCCAGCGGCTTAAGCCCTAATAGCAATCAGCCCCAGCATTTT. This sequence encodes CASGLSPNSNQPQHF.

The V and J genes are TRBV30 and TRBJ1-1; no definite D call. CDR1 is GTSNPN, CDR2 SVGIG, per germline (reference sequence). The CDR3 extends over 11 amino acids. Trimming stripped 2 bases from V and 6 bases from J, with 7 bases between. In DNA form, the CDR3 reads TGTGCCTGGAGTCGGGAGGCTGAAGCTTTCTTT. This gives the protein CAWSREAEAFF.

The V gene is TRBV4-1, the J gene TRBJ2-1; 9 nucleotides agree with TRBD2. The J segment lost 2 bases and the V segment lost 3 bases, leaving 5 bases of the junction unmatched. Germline V gene sequence: CDR1 MGHRA, CDR2 YSYEKL. The CDR3 length is 16 residues. The chain's CDR3 is CASSQISGGPYNEQFF. For the CDR3, the DNA is TGCGCCAGCAGCCAGATCAGCGGGGGGCCCTACAATGAGCAGTTCTTC.

This clonotype was found a few times. The genes are TRBV25-1 and TRBJ2-2; D is uncertain. This CDR3 is built from 17 residues. Trimming took off 3 bases at V and 0 bases at J, with 14 bases between the two ends. CDR1 and CDR2 from the germline V gene are MGHDK and SYGVNS. CDR3 DNA sequence: TGTGCCAGCAGTGAGTCATGGGGAAATACGAACACCGGGGAGCTGTTTTTT. Translation: CASSESWGNTNTGELFF.

This clonotype was found once. This chain joins TRBV7-9 and TRBJ1-1; no clear D gene. The CDR3 consists of 13 residues. Trimming left V 0 bases short and J 8 bases short, with 10 bases between. Germline V lookup: CDR1 SEHNR, CDR2 FQNEAQ (reference sequence). CDR3 sequence: CASSLAEQREAFF. Written as DNA, the CDR3 is TGTGCCAGCAGCTTAGCGGAACAGCGGGAAGCTTTCTTT.

The CDR3 here is CASRWPGTDEQYF. CDR3 in DNA: TGTGCCAGCCGCTGGCCGGGGACAGATGAGCAGTACTTC. This chain uses TRBV27 with TRBJ2-7; TRBD1 matches 7 bases. The length of the CDR3 is 13 residues. CDR1 and CDR2 from the germline V gene are MNHEY and SMNVEV (reference sequence). Unmatched junction bases numbered 11, after V lost 8 bases and J lost 7 bases.

This clonotype has only a few counts. The rearrangement joins TRBV19 to TRBJ2-7; 10 nucleotides agree with TRBD1. V shed 3 bases and J 2 bases; nucleotides not matched to a gene: 4. The CDR3 loop spans 15 amino acids. Germline CDR1 LNHDA, CDR2 SQIVND (reference sequence). CDR3: CASSMTGTGAYEQYF. CDR3 DNA: TGTGCCAGTAGTATGACCGGGACAGGGGCCTACGAGCAGTACTTC.